These 17 T cell receptor beta chains came from one sample sequenced in a study of cytomegalovirus exposure and HLA in healthy donors. Amplification used 60 Vbeta primers and 13 Jbeta primers. Profiled with immunoSEQ multiplex PCR; TCRdb holds only in-frame clones, not every one. This table has some 35,000 clones, roughly three quarters appearing once. Material: PBMCs. The source is a man in his thirties or forties in good health and CMV-seronegative.

The chain couples TRBV5-1 to TRBJ2-1; TRBD1 aligns across 9 bases. Unmatched junction bases numbered 15, after V lost 2 bases and J lost 3 bases. The length of the CDR3 is 19 residues. CDR1 SGHRS and CDR2 YFSETQ come from the germline V gene. This CDR3 is CASSFLGQGYAGGYNEQFF. CDR3 nucleotides: TGCGCCAGCAGCTTCCTAGGACAGGGGTATGCAGGTGGCTACAATGAGCAGTTCTTC. Full variable domain (missing parts from reference TRBV5-1 and TRBJ2-1): KAGVTQTPRYLIKTRGQQVTLSCSPISGHRSVSWYQQTPGQGLQFLFEYFSETQRNKGNFPGRFSGRQFSNSRSEMNVSTLELGDSALYLCASSFLGQGYAGGYNEQFFGPGTRLTVL.

In DNA, the CDR3 is TGTGCCAGTAGACCGGGACTGGGGGACACTGAAGCTTTCTTT. Protein product: CASRPGLGDTEAFF. The V gene is TRBV19, the J gene TRBJ1-1; a weak D match, TRBD1 (5 bases). This CDR3 contains 14 residues. V was cut by 6 bases and J by 3 bases, with 14 bases left in between. Germline-derived CDR1 and CDR2 are LNHDA and SQIVND (reference sequence).

The CDR3 DNA reads TGTGCCAGCAGCTTAGTGGGACTGAGTAATGAAAAACTGTTTTTT. Translation gives CASSLVGLSNEKLFF. V usage is TRBV11-2 and J usage is TRBJ1-4; tentatively, D is TRBD1 (5 bases). The CDR3 has 15 amino acids. The V and J ends lost 1 base and 4 bases respectively, with 10 bases between them. Germline V gene data show CDR1 as SGHAT and CDR2 as FQNNGV.

This clone has more than one count but fewer than ten. V usage is TRBV4-3 and J usage is TRBJ1-3; no reliable D call. The CDR3 sequence is 15 residues long. From germline, CDR1 is LGHNA and CDR2 YSLEER. The V gene lost 2 bases and the J gene lost 1 base, with 9 bases spanning the gap. The CDR3, as DNA: TGCGCCAGCAGCCAACAGGCATTTTCTGGAAACACCATATATTTT. Translated, it gives CASSQQAFSGNTIYF.

The CDR3 reads CASSMTGGGNQPQHF. DNA of the CDR3: TGCGCCAGCAGCATGACAGGGGGTGGCAATCAGCCCCAGCATTTT. The chain employs TRBV5-1 and TRBJ1-5; 9 nucleotides line up with TRBD1. In germline, CDR1 is SGHRS, CDR2 YFSETQ. J was trimmed by 2 bases and V by 4 bases; bases with no gene match: 4. The CDR3 length is 15 residues.

This chain connects TRBV2 to TRBJ2-7; perhaps TRBD1 as D (5 bases). The germline CDR1 and CDR2 sequences are SNHLY and FYNNEI. The CDR3 contains 15 residues. Between the trimmed V and J ends, which lost 3 bases and 6 bases, there was a span of 18 bases. The CDR3: CASSDLTDLFGEQYF. DNA for the CDR3: TGTGCCAGCAGTGATCTGACAGACCTTTTTGGCGAGCAGTACTTC. The full variable domain, completed using reference TRBV2 and TRBJ2-7, is EPEVTQTPSHQVTQMGQEVILRCVPISNHLYFYWYRQILGQKVEFLVSFYNNEISEKSEIFDDQFSVERPDGSNFTLKIRSTKLEDSAMYFCASSDLTDLFGEQYFGPGTRLTVT.

This sequence joins TRBV20-1 and TRBJ2-1; a weak D match, TRBD2 (6 bases). The CDR3 covers 11 residues. Germline lookup yields CDR1 DFQATT and CDR2 SNEGSKA (reference sequence). Trimming left V 8 bases short and J 7 bases short, with 12 bases between. The CDR3 DNA reads as TGCAGTACTGGACGGGGGAATGAGCAGTTCTTC. The encoded protein is CSTGRGNEQFF.

This clone was recorded only once. The genes are TRBV4-3 and TRBJ2-6; 8 bases line up with TRBD1. V gave up 4 bases and J gave up 4 bases; unmatched junction bases: 6. The CDR3 loop spans 16 amino acids. CDR1 and CDR2 (germline): LGHNA, YSLEER. The CDR3: CASSRDRLTGANVLTF. The CDR3 DNA follows: TGCGCCAGCAGCCGGGACAGGCTTACCGGGGCCAACGTCCTGACTTTC.

The chain links TRBV29-1 to TRBJ2-1, with TRBD1 matching 9 bases. V dropped 6 bases and J dropped 7; count of bases not matched to a gene: 10. Germline-derived CDR1 and CDR2 are SQVTM and ANQGSEA. The CDR3 sequence is 14 residues long. For the CDR3, the DNA is TGCAGCGTGGGGGAGGTGACAGGGGGTAATGAGCAGTTCTTC. Protein: CSVGEVTGGNEQFF.

A few counts support this clone. The chain employs TRBV27 and TRBJ2-5, with 12 nucleotides matching TRBD2. The CDR3 covers 14 residues. CDR1 is MNHEY, CDR2 SMNVEV, per germline (reference sequence). Trimming removed 6 bases from V and 5 bases from J; junction bases left unmatched: 4. CDR3 nucleotides: TGTGCCAGCAGGACCGGGACTAGCGGGGAGACCCAGTACTTC. This codes for CASRTGTSGETQYF.

V and J are TRBV6-5 and TRBJ1-5; possibly TRBD1 for D (5 bases). CDR1 MNHEY and CDR2 SVGAGI come from the germline V gene. This CDR3 comprises 15 residues. V was pared by 2 bases and J by 2 bases, with 10 bases between. This CDR3 reads CASSYTGRGNQPQHF. CDR3 DNA sequence: TGTGCCAGCAGTTACACCGGCAGGGGCAATCAGCCCCAGCATTTT.

The chain combines TRBV28 with TRBJ1-3; the D is unclear. Germline V gene lookup returns CDR1 MDHEN and CDR2 SYDVKM. Trimming shortened V by 6 bases and J by 7 bases, and 7 bases separated the two germline ends. This CDR3 has 11 amino acids. CDR3: CASSYRNTIYF. The CDR3 DNA sequence: TGTGCCAGCAGCTACCGGAACACCATATATTTT.

This clone turned up a few times. This chain uses TRBV25-1 with TRBJ2-1, with TRBD1 matching over 7 bases. CDR1 is MGHDK, CDR2 SYGVNS, per germline. The CDR3 runs to 12 residues. V gave up 8 bases and J gave up 4 bases; unmatched junction bases: 2. CDR3 nucleotide sequence: TGTGCCAGCTGGGACAGTTACAATGAGCAGTTCTTC. Translated, it gives CASWDSYNEQFF.

This chain links TRBV6-6 with TRBJ2-2; a possible D gene is TRBD2 (5 bases). The V end was cut by 7 bases, the J end by 8 bases, with 20 bases between. The germline V gene encodes CDR1 MNHNY and CDR2 SVGAGI (reference sequence). The CDR3 totals 15 residues. In DNA, the CDR3 is TGTGCCAGCAACGGTCGAAGCGGTCTGAAAGGGGAGCTGTTTTTT. It specifies CASNGRSGLKGELFF.

This clone was recorded a few times. The chain carries TRBV10-3 and TRBJ1-3; weak D call: TRBD1 (6 bases). The CDR3 has 14 amino acids. The V gene's germline CDR1 is ENHRY and CDR2 SYGVKD. Trimming left V 9 bases short and J 0 bases short, with 12 bases between. Here the CDR3 DNA reads TGTGCCATAGGAGACAGGAGCTCTGGAAACACCATATATTTT. It yields the protein CAIGDRSSGNTIYF.

The rearrangement uses TRBV2 and TRBJ2-1, with 9 bases identical to TRBD2. The V gene end was trimmed by 2 bases and the J gene end by 15 bases; junction bases not matched to a gene: 11. CDR3 size: 14 residues. Germline loops: CDR1 SNHLY, CDR2 FYNNEI. CDR3 sequence reads: CASSESAGGPGWFF. As DNA, the CDR3 is TGTGCCAGCAGTGAATCTGCGGGAGGGCCTGGGTGGTTCTTC.

The chain couples TRBV15 to TRBJ1-2; the D gene is possibly TRBD1 (6 bases). This CDR3 region has 13 residues. Between the trimmed V and J ends, which lost 5 bases and 6 bases, there was a span of 13 bases. Germline CDR1 is LNHNV and CDR2 is YYDKDF (reference sequence). The CDR3 coding sequence is TGTGCCACCAGCTGGAACAGGGAAGATGGCTACACCTTC. This translates into CATSWNREDGYTF.